The entry that follows covers one T cell receptor beta chain sequence. The antigen is unknown. TCR alpha and TCR beta cDNA libraries carrying sample barcodes and UMIs came from 5'RACE with constant-segment primers. From the 5' RACE reads, TCRdb called clonotypes with MiXCR, one entry per CDR3 protein. The table includes roughly 310,000 distinct CDR3 sequences, around a sixth detected once. This sample is drawn from a study of T-cell memory formation after mild COVID-19. Study-wide context: TCR clusters were largely donor specific.

With V trimmed by 4 bases and J by 2 bases, 2 bases remained unmatched. The CDR3 is 16 amino acids. Germline V CDR1 and CDR2: SGHKS, YYEKEE (reference sequence). Overall study findings and caveats: Detection of some responders pre-infection suggested pre-existing cross-reactive memory T cells participated. Those CD4+ clones that contracted were mainly in CM and EM (CD8+ ones in EMRA).

Sequencing was performed on PBMCs or a T cell subset sorted from them (not recorded which). The chain carries TRBV5-5 and TRBJ2-2, with 13 bases that match TRBD2. The sequence came from a man aged 18 to 35 who had mild COVID-19 (a few samples of this study predate the infection). Cell type and time point are not known. In nucleotides, the CDR3 is TGTGCCAGCAGCCCGGGACTAGCGGGAAACACCGGGGAGCTGTTTTTT. This gives the protein CASSPGLAGNTGELFF.